The T cell receptor (beta chain) described here comes from a study of cytomegalovirus exposure and HLA in healthy donors. Study in general: An earlier analysis found some 100 million unique TCR beta sequences from about 190 million T cells. Study outcomes and limitations: Follow-up analysis seemed to connect common viral pathogens with several of the most significant clusters identified. A list of 164 TCR beta chains associated with cytomegalovirus was given. A later analysis showed HLA-associated TCR beta chains outstripping equally common others in clonal expansion.

Worth noting for this clone: Its antigen is not known. A read error may account for a junction end that differs from germline.

Both 60 Vbeta primers and 13 Jbeta primers went into the PCR. Only in-frame clones appear in the TCRdb table, and some are missing; sequencing was by immunoSEQ multiplex PCR. The sample consists of about 190,000 clones, about 83% of them appearing once. This CDR3 has 15 residues. Germline V gene sequence: CDR1 PRHDT, CDR2 FYEKMQ (reference sequence). The chain links TRBV13 to TRBJ2-7; 9 nucleotides agree with TRBD2. Material for sequencing was PBMCs. The receptor was derived from a woman aged 25 to 39 in good health and CMV-seropositive. Here the CDR3 reads CASSGLAGETYEQHF. In DNA form, the CDR3 reads TGTGCCAGCAGCGGATTAGCGGGAGAGACCTACGAGCAGCACTTC.